Included here is one T cell receptor beta chain sequence, with context. In TCRdb, the 5' RACE reads were re-called with MiXCR into one record per CDR3 protein. The sample gives about 360,000 distinct CDR3 sequences, 6% to 8% of which show up once; approximately 16% is in the top ten. Deletions cut 3 bases from V and 5 bases from J, with 17 bases between. Looked up from germline, CDR1 is SGHRS and CDR2 is YFSETQ. The CDR3 contains 15 residues. The data originate from a study of T cells after yellow fever vaccination. The starting material was PBMCs, obtained 5 days after the yellow fever booster vaccination. The chain combines TRBV5-1 with TRBJ2-5; D unresolved. The receptor comes from a man aged 25 to 40 who received the YFV17D yellow fever vaccine. CDR3 region: CASSSHSPGFETQYF. For the CDR3, the DNA is TGCGCCAGCAGCTCTCACAGCCCGGGCTTCGAGACCCAGTACTTC. Complete variable domain (other parts from reference TRBV5-1 and TRBJ2-5): KAGVTQTPRYLIKTRGQQVTLSCSPISGHRSVSWYQQTPGQGLQFLFEYFSETQRNKGNFPGRFSGRQFSNSRSEMNVSTLELGDSALYLCASSSHSPGFETQYFGPGTRLLVL.